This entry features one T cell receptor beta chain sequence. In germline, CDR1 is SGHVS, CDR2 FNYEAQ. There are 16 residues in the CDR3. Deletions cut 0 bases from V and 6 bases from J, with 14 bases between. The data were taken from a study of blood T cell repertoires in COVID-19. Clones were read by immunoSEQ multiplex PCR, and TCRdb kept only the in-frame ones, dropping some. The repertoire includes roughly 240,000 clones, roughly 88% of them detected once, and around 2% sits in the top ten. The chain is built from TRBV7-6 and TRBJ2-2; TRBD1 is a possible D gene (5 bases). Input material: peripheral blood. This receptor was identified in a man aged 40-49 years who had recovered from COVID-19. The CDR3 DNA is TGTGCCAGCAGCTTAGCGGCTAGGGGCTGGGCCGGGGAGCTGTTTTTT. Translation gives CASSLAARGWAGELFF.